These 23 T cell receptor beta chains originate from one sample sequenced in a study of shared clonotypes between healthy human individuals. The protocol was immunoSEQ multiplex PCR, while the TCRdb copy is restricted to in-frame clones and leaves out a portion. This table has roughly 680,000 clones, 55% to 75% appearing once. The sequencing sample was made of memory CD4+ T cells sorted from blood. As for subset: CD45RA-negative fraction. These receptors were collected from a woman in her 30s in good health.

In this sample, this clone turned up once. This chain joins TRBV28 and TRBJ1-4, with D maybe TRBD1 (5 bases). This CDR3 has 15 amino acids. Trimming removed 8 bases from V and 3 bases from J, with 16 bases in between. Germline CDR1 is MDHEN and CDR2 is SYDVKM. The CDR3 is CASGSGGTSNEKLFF. The CDR3 nucleotides are TGTGCCAGCGGGAGCGGGGGGACGTCTAATGAAAAACTGTTTTTT.

This chain uses TRBV2 with TRBJ1-5; D call uncertain. Between the trimmed V and J ends, which lost 5 bases and 4 bases, there was a span of 9 bases. The V gene's germline CDR1 is SNHLY and CDR2 FYNNEI. This CDR3 is built from 13 residues. In DNA, the CDR3 is TGTGCCAGCAGTTTAACAACTAATCAGCCCCAGCATTTT. It yields the protein CASSLTTNQPQHF.

This sequence joins TRBV4-2 and TRBJ2-7; perhaps TRBD2 as D (6 bases). This CDR3 contains 13 residues. The V gene lost 1 base and the J gene lost 7 bases, with 11 bases spanning the gap. Germline CDR1 LGHNA, CDR2 YNFKEQ. CDR3 region: CASSQAGVLEQYF. In DNA form, the CDR3 reads TGTGCCAGCAGCCAAGCGGGAGTGTTAGAGCAGTACTTC.

This clone was counted at least ten times. V and J are TRBV14 and TRBJ2-7; D is possibly TRBD1 (6 bases). The V gene's germline CDR1 is SGHDN and CDR2 FVKESK. The CDR3 is 14 residues long. V shed 4 bases and J shed 4 bases, with 14 bases lying between them. The CDR3 coding sequence is TGTGCCAGCAGCCTCTTCGGACAGTCTTACGAGCAGTACTTC. Translating it yields CASSLFGQSYEQYF.

This chain joins TRBV6-5 and TRBJ1-2; weak D call: TRBD1 (5 bases). Trimming took 6 bases from V and 3 from J, leaving 17 bases between them. CDR3 length: 15 residues. Germline CDR1 reads MNHEY; CDR2 reads SVGAGI. The CDR3, as DNA: TGTGCCAGCAGATCCGGGACTTCCATTGACTATGGCTACACCTTC. This codes for CASRSGTSIDYGYTF.

The chain has TRBV5-1 and TRBJ2-6, with TRBD1 matching 8 bases. V lost 3 bases to trimming and J lost 2 bases; unmatched junction nucleotides: 7. Germline lookup yields CDR1 SGHRS and CDR2 YFSETQ. CDR3 length: 17 amino acids. As DNA, the CDR3 is TGCGCCAGCAGCTGGACCCCAGGGGGCGCTGGGGCCAACGTCCTGACTTTC. Translating gives CASSWTPGGAGANVLTF.

The J gene is TRBJ1-1, the V gene TRBV6-1; D ambiguous. The V gene's germline CDR1 is MNHNS and CDR2 SASEGT. The CDR3 sequence is 14 residues long. V lost 5 bases to trimming and J lost 4 bases, with 14 bases between them. The CDR3 here is CASSPRGGFTEAFF. The CDR3 nucleotides read TGTGCCAGCAGTCCGCGGGGAGGATTCACTGAAGCTTTCTTT.

CDR3 coding DNA: TGTGCCAGCAGCTTGGCAGGGGTTGGGGGCTACACCTTC. This gives the protein CASSLAGVGGYTF. The rearrangement joins TRBV5-6 to TRBJ1-2, with D possibly matching TRBD1 (6 bases). The V gene lost 0 bases and the J gene lost 8 bases, with 11 bases spanning the gap. Germline CDR1 and CDR2: SGHDT and YYEEEE. The CDR3 spans 13 residues.

The chain links TRBV4-2 to TRBJ2-2; 9 nucleotides match TRBD2. The junction had 9 bases not matched to a gene; V was cut back by 3 bases and J by 7 bases. CDR1 LGHNA and CDR2 YNFKEQ come from the germline V gene. This CDR3 region has 16 residues. The CDR3 bases are TGTGCCAGCAGCCAGAATTTAGCGGGAGTTATCGGGGAGCTGTTTTTT. Protein product: CASSQNLAGVIGELFF.

This sequence joins TRBV2 and TRBJ2-5; 16 bases are a match to TRBD2. In germline, CDR1 is SNHLY, CDR2 FYNNEI. The CDR3 is 16 amino acids. V lost 5 bases to trimming and J lost 4 bases; unmatched junction nucleotides: 4. CDR3 loop: CASSYGTSGRGETQYF. CDR3 nucleotides: TGTGCCAGCAGTTACGGGACTAGCGGGAGGGGAGAGACCCAGTACTTC. The variable domain in full, with the rest retrieved from reference TRBV2 and TRBJ2-5, is EPEVTQTPSHQVTQMGQEVILRCVPISNHLYFYWYRQILGQKVEFLVSFYNNEISEKSEIFDDQFSVERPDGSNFTLKIRSTKLEDSAMYFCASSYGTSGRGETQYFGPGTRLLVL.

About this clone: Other DNA sequences within the sample encode an identical CDR3. This sequence joins TRBV20-1 and TRBJ2-7, with unresolved D. Trimming stripped 4 bases from V and 3 bases from J, with 7 bases between. The CDR3 spans 11 residues. Looked up from germline, CDR1 is DFQATT and CDR2 is SNEGSKA (reference sequence). DNA for the CDR3: TGCAGTGCTACGAGAGTCTACGAGCAGTACTTC. It codes for CSATRVYEQYF.

This rearrangement joins TRBV5-1 to TRBJ2-7, with 9 bases that match TRBD2. Trimming at V came to 3 bases and at J to 4 bases, leaving 8 bases not matched to a gene. This CDR3 contains 15 residues. Per germline, CDR1 SGHRS and CDR2 YFSETQ. DNA of the CDR3: TGCGCCAGCAGCTCCTCATGGACTAGCGCATACGAGCAGTACTTC. Its protein product is CASSSSWTSAYEQYF. The full variable domain, rest sourced from reference TRBV5-1 and TRBJ2-7, is KAGVTQTPRYLIKTRGQQVTLSCSPISGHRSVSWYQQTPGQGLQFLFEYFSETQRNKGNFPGRFSGRQFSNSRSEMNVSTLELGDSALYLCASSSSWTSAYEQYFGPGTRLTVT.

V and J are TRBV28 and TRBJ2-3, with TRBD2 matching over 7 bases. The V gene's germline CDR1 is MDHEN and CDR2 SYDVKM. Germline trimming cut 7 bases from V and 1 base from J; bases unmatched to any gene: 8. CDR3 size: 15 residues. CDR3 sequence (DNA): TGTGCCAGCATGGGTGCCCGGGAGGGCACAGATACGCAGTATTTT. The encoded protein is CASMGAREGTDTQYF.

This clone was counted a few times. The chain is built from TRBV5-1 and TRBJ2-7; 7 bases map to TRBD2. Germline loops: CDR1 SGHRS, CDR2 YFSETQ. The CDR3 covers 17 residues. Unmatched junction bases numbered 17, after V lost 6 bases and J lost 2 bases. The CDR3 reads CASNKRTGGSPTYEQYF. The CDR3 DNA is TGCGCCAGCAACAAAAGGACTGGCGGGAGCCCCACCTACGAGCAGTACTTC.

V gene TRBV4-1 combines with J gene TRBJ2-1, with 16 bases lining up with TRBD2. The CDR3 loop spans 17 amino acids. Germline loops: CDR1 MGHRA, CDR2 YSYEKL. J lost 10 bases, V lost 0 bases, and 6 bases had no gene match. CDR3 nucleotides: TGCGCCAGCAGCCAAGACCCCGGGACTAGCGGGAGGGCCGAGCAGTTCTTC. It encodes CASSQDPGTSGRAEQFF.

Only one count was recorded for this clone. The V call is TRBV7-2, the J call TRBJ2-7; D uncertain. Trimming pared 1 base from V and 1 base from J, leaving 2 bases between. Germline values: CDR1 SGHTA, CDR2 FQGNSA. CDR3 length: 12 amino acids. The CDR3 is CASSLVSYEQYF. The CDR3 DNA sequence: TGTGCCAGCAGCTTAGTGTCCTACGAGCAGTACTTC.

This clone was seen many times. The chain links TRBV11-2 to TRBJ2-7; D is undetermined. V was cut by 1 base and J by 4 bases, with 11 bases left in between. The germline CDR1 and CDR2 sequences are SGHAT and FQNNGV. There are 14 residues in the CDR3. Here the CDR3 DNA reads TGTGCCAGCAGCTTAGGGTCAGCCAATTACGAGCAGTACTTC. This translates into CASSLGSANYEQYF. Complete variable domain (other parts from reference TRBV11-2 and TRBJ2-7): EAGVAQSPRYKIIEKRQSVAFWCNPISGHATLYWYQQILGQGPKLLIQFQNNGVVDDSQLPKDRFSAERLKGVDSTLKIQPAKLEDSAVYLCASSLGSANYEQYFGPGTRLTVT.

This clone turned up a few times. The chain employs TRBV19 and TRBJ1-2, with TRBD1 identical over 10 bases. The V segment lost 9 bases and the J segment 3 bases; nucleotides outside the gene matches: 13. The germline V gene encodes CDR1 LNHDA and CDR2 SQIVND (reference sequence). There are 16 residues in the CDR3. For the CDR3, the DNA is TGTGCCAGCCACCGACAGGGGGCTAGATTTGACTATGGCTACACCTTC. Its translation is CASHRQGARFDYGYTF.

This chain links TRBV27 with TRBJ2-3, with 11 bases lining up with TRBD2. Germline V gene lookup returns CDR1 MNHEY and CDR2 SMNVEV (reference sequence). Trimming took 6 bases from V and 8 from J; bases not matched to a gene: 10. This CDR3 has 15 residues. DNA for the CDR3: TGTGCCAGCAGCTCCATAGCGGGAGGGCCCTTTACGCAGTATTTT. This gives the protein CASSSIAGGPFTQYF.

The chain employs TRBV27 and TRBJ2-7, with 8 bases fitting TRBD2. This CDR3 has 14 amino acids. Germline CDR1 reads MNHEY; CDR2 reads SMNVEV (reference sequence). J lost 3 bases, V lost 6 bases, and 7 bases had no gene match. The CDR3 coding sequence is TGTGCCAGCAGACAGCCGGGGACTAGCTACGAGCAGTACTTC. This codes for CASRQPGTSYEQYF.

This clone was recorded a few times. V usage is TRBV2 and J usage is TRBJ2-7; 10 nucleotides agree with TRBD1. The ends lost 1 base at V and 6 bases at J; junction bases unmatched: 0. Germline CDR1 reads SNHLY; CDR2 reads FYNNEI. The CDR3 is 13 residues long. Written as DNA, the CDR3 is TGTGCCAGCAGTGAAGGGACAGGGGGCGAGCAGTACTTC. Translating it yields CASSEGTGGEQYF.

As regards this clone: The sample contains more than one DNA sequence encoding this CDR3. The chain has TRBV7-2 and TRBJ2-7; D gene ambiguous. Trimming shortened V by 2 bases and J by 0 bases, and 8 bases separated the two germline ends. CDR1 and CDR2 from the germline V gene are SGHTA and FQGNSA. The CDR3 contains 14 residues. Written as DNA, the CDR3 is TGTGCCAGCAGCTTATCGGGTAGCTCCTACGAGCAGTACTTC. Translating gives CASSLSGSSYEQYF.

The rearrangement joins TRBV7-8 to TRBJ1-4; D unclear. Trimming left V 1 base short and J 13 bases short, with 19 bases between. Germline V gene data show CDR1 as SGHVS and CDR2 as FQNEAQ. CDR3 length equals 15 residues. The CDR3 region is CASSLVSGVGLGLFF. The DNA of the CDR3 is TGTGCCAGCAGCTTAGTGTCGGGTGTTGGGCTAGGACTGTTTTTT.